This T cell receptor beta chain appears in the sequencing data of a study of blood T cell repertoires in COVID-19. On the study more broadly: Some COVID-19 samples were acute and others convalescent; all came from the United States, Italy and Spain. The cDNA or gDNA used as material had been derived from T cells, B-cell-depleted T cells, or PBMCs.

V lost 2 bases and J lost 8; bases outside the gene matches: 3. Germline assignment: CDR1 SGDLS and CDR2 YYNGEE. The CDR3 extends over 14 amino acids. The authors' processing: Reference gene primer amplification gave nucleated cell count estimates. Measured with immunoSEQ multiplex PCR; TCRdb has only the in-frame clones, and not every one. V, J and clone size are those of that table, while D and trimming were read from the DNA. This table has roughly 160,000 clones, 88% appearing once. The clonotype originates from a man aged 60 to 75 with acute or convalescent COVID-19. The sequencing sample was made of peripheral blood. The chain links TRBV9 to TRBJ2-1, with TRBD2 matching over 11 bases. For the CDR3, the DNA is TGTGCCAGCAGCGTTAGCGGGGGGGCGTATGAGCAGTTCTTC. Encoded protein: CASSVSGGAYEQFF.